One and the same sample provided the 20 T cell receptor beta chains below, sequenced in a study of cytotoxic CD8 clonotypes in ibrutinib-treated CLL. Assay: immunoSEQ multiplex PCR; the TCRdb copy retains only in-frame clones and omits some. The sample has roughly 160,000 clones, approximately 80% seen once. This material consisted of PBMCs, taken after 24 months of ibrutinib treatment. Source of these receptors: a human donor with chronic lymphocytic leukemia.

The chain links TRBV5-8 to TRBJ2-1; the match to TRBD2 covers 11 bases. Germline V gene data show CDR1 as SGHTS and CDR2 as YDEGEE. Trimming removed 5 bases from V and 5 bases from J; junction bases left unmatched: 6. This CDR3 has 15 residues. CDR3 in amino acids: CASSQLAGDHNEQFF. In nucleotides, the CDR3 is TGTGCCAGCAGTCAACTAGCGGGGGACCACAATGAGCAGTTCTTC.

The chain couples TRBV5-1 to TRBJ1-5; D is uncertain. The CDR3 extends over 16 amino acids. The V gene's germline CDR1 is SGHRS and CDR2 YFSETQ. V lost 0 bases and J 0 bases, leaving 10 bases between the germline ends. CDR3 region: CASSLDGSGSNQPQHF. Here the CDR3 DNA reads TGCGCCAGCAGCTTGGATGGCTCGGGTAGCAATCAGCCCCAGCATTTT.

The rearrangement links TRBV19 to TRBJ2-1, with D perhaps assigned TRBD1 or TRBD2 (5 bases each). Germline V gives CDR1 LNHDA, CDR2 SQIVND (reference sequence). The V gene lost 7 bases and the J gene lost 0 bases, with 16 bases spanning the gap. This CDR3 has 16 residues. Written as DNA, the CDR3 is TGTGCCAGTACCTCGAGGGGTAGACCCTCCTACAATGAGCAGTTCTTC. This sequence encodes CASTSRGRPSYNEQFF.

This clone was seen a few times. The DNA of the CDR3 is TGTGCCAGCAGCCCGGACCTGTCGTACGAGCAGTACTTC. Protein sequence: CASSPDLSYEQYF. This chain links TRBV7-9 with TRBJ2-7, with D unclear. Trimming removed 5 bases from V and 4 bases from J, with 12 bases in between. Looked up from germline, CDR1 is SEHNR and CDR2 is FQNEAQ (reference sequence). The CDR3 spans 13 residues.

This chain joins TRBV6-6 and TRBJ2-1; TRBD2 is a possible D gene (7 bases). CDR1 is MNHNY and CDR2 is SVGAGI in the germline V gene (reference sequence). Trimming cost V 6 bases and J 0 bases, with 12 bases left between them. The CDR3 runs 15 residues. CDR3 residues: CASSRGGASYNEQFF. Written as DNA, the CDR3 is TGTGCCAGCAGCCGCGGGGGCGCCTCCTACAATGAGCAGTTCTTC.

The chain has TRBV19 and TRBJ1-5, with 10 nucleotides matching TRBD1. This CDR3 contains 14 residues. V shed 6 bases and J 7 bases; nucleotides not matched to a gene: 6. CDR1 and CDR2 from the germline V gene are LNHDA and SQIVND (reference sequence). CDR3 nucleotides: TGTGCCAGTAGAGGGGACAGGGGCGGCCAGCCCCAGCATTTT. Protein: CASRGDRGGQPQHF.

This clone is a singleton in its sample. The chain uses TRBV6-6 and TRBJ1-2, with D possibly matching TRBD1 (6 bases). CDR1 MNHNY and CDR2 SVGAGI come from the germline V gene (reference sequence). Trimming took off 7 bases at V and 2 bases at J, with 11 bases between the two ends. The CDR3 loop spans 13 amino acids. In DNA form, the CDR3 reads TGTGCCAGCACCCCGAGGGGGAACTATGGCTACACCTTC. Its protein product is CASTPRGNYGYTF.

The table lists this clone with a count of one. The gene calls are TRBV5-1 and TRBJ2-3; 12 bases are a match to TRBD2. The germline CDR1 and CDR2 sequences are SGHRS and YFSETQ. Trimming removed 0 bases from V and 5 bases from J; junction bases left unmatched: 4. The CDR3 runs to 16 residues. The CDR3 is CASSLVLAGGGDTQYF. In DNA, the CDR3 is TGCGCCAGCAGCTTGGTACTAGCGGGAGGTGGAGATACGCAGTATTTT.

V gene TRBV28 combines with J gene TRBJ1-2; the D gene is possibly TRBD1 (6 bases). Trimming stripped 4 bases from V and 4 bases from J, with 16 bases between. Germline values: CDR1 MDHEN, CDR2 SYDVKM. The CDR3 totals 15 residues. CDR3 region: CASSSPAGTTYGYTF. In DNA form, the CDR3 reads TGTGCCAGCAGTTCGCCCGCAGGGACAACCTATGGCTACACCTTC.

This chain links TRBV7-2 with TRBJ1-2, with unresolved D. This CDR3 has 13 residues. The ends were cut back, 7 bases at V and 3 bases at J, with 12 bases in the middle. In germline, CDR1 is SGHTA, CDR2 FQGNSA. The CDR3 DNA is TGTGCCAGCACCGTTGGGTTAGACTATGGCTACACCTTC. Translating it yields CASTVGLDYGYTF.

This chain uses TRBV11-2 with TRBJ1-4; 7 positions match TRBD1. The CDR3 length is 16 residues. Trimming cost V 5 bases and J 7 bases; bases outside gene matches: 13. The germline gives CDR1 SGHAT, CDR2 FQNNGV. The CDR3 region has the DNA TGTGCCAGCAGCCTACACAGGGGTATGGGAGGTGAAAAACTGTTTTTT. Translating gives CASSLHRGMGGEKLFF.

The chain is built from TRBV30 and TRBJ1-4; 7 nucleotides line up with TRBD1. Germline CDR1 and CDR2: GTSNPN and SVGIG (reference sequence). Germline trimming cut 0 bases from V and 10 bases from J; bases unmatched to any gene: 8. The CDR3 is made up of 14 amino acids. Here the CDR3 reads CAWSVRPTGVKLFF. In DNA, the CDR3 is TGTGCCTGGAGTGTACGGCCTACAGGGGTAAAACTGTTTTTT.

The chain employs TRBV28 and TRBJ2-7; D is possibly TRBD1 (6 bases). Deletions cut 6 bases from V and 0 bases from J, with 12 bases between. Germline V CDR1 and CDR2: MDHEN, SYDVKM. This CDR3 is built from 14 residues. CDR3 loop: CASRIQGYSYEQYF. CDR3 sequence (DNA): TGTGCCAGCAGGATACAGGGTTACTCCTACGAGCAGTACTTC.

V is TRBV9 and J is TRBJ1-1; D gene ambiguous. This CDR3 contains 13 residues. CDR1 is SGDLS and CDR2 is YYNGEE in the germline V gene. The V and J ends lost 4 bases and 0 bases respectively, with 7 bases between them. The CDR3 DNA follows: TGTGCCAGCAGCCCCTACCTGAACACTGAAGCTTTCTTT. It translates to CASSPYLNTEAFF.

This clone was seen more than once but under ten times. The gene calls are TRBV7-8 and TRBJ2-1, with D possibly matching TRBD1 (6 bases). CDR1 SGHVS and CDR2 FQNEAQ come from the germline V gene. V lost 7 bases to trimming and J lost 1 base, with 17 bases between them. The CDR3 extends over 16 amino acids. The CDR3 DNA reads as TGTGCCAGCACCCGAGCCGCAGGGGTATCCTACAATGAGCAGTTCTTC. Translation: CASTRAAGVSYNEQFF.

The CDR3 protein is CATGDRGSNGDGYTF. In DNA form, the CDR3 reads TGTGCCACGGGGGACAGGGGGAGTAACGGGGATGGCTACACCTTC. The chain links TRBV6-6 to TRBJ1-2, with TRBD1 matching over 11 bases. Trimming cost V 10 bases and J 6 bases; bases outside gene matches: 13. This CDR3 comprises 15 residues. CDR1 is MNHNY and CDR2 is SVGAGI in the germline V gene (reference sequence).

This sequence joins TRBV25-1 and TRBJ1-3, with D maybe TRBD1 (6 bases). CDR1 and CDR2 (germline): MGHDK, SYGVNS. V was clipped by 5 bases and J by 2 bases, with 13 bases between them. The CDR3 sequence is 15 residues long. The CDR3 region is CASSTFQGPGNTIYF. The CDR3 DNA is TGTGCCAGCAGTACCTTCCAGGGGCCTGGAAACACCATATATTTT.

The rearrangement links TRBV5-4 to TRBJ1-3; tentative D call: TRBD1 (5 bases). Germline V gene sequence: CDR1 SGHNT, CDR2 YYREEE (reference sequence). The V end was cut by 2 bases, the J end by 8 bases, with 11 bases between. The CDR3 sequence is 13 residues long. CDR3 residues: CASSFERGDTIYF. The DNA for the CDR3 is TGTGCCAGCAGCTTCGAAAGGGGCGACACCATATATTTT.

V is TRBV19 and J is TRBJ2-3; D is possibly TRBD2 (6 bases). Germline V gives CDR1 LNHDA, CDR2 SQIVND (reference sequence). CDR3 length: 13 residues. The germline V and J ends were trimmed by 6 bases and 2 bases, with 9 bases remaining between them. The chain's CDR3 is CASREGLTDTQYF. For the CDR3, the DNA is TGTGCCAGTAGGGAGGGACTCACAGATACGCAGTATTTT. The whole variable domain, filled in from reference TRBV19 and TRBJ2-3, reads DGGITQSPKYLFRKEGQNVTLSCEQNLNHDAMYWYRQDPGQGLRLIYYSQIVNDFQKGDIAEGYSVSREKKESFPLTVTSAQKNPTAFYLCASREGLTDTQYFGPGTRLTVL.

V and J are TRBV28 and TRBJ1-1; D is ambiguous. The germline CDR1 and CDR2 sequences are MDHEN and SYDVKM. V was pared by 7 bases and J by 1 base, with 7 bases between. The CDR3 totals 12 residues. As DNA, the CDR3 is TGTGCCAGCAACCGACCGAACACTGAAGCTTTCTTT. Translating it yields CASNRPNTEAFF.